The 25 T cell receptor beta chains presented below share a single source sample, sequenced in a study of control samples from healthy donors and cancer patients. Assay: immunoSEQ multiplex PCR; the TCRdb copy retains only in-frame clones and omits some. The data hold 90,000 to 150,000 clones, with about 89% observed a single time. Sequenced: blood. All receptors derive from a man over 45 in good health.

The genes are TRBV2 and TRBJ2-1; D unclear. The germline gives CDR1 SNHLY, CDR2 FYNNEI. This CDR3 is 11 amino acids long. The V and J ends lost 5 bases and 5 bases respectively, with 4 bases between them. The CDR3 sequence is CASSRDNEQFF. CDR3 coding DNA: TGTGCCAGCAGTAGGGACAATGAGCAGTTCTTC. Full variable domain (missing parts from reference TRBV2 and TRBJ2-1): EPEVTQTPSHQVTQMGQEVILRCVPISNHLYFYWYRQILGQKVEFLVSFYNNEISEKSEIFDDQFSVERPDGSNFTLKIRSTKLEDSAMYFCASSRDNEQFFGPGTRLTVL.

The J gene is TRBJ1-1, the V gene TRBV12-3 or TRBV12-4; possibly TRBD1 for D (5 bases). Trimming stripped 3 bases from V and 6 bases from J, with 5 bases between. The CDR3 sequence is 11 residues long. In nucleotides, the CDR3 is TGTGCCAGCAGTTTGGGACCTGAAGCTTTCTTT. As protein: CASSLGPEAFF.

The rearrangement joins TRBV29-1 to TRBJ1-2, with TRBD1 identical over 10 bases. The CDR3 runs to 13 residues. Trimming took 6 bases from V and 6 from J; bases not matched to a gene: 7. Germline lookup yields CDR1 SQVTM and CDR2 ANQGSEA. This CDR3 is CSVLTGGNNGYTF. The CDR3 DNA reads TGCAGCGTCCTGACAGGGGGCAACAATGGCTACACCTTC.

The rearrangement uses TRBV9 and TRBJ2-1; 8 nucleotides agree with TRBD1. Germline values: CDR1 SGDLS, CDR2 YYNGEE. CDR3 length equals 15 residues. The V segment lost 6 bases and the J segment 2 bases; nucleotides outside the gene matches: 7. CDR3 sequence: CASTLTGETYNEQFF. CDR3 bases: TGTGCCAGCACCCTGACAGGGGAAACCTACAATGAGCAGTTCTTC.

V and J are TRBV30 and TRBJ1-2; a weak D match, TRBD1 (5 bases). Germline CDR1 is GTSNPN and CDR2 is SVGIG (reference sequence). Trimming cost V 7 bases and J 2 bases, with 17 bases left between them. CDR3 size: 14 residues. CDR3 coding DNA: TGTGCCTTCCTCCGACGGGACCTAAACTATGGCTACACCTTC. Its protein is CAFLRRDLNYGYTF.

The chain carries TRBV15 and TRBJ1-6, with D tentatively TRBD1 (5 bases). CDR1 is LNHNV, CDR2 YYDKDF, per germline (reference sequence). The germline V and J ends were trimmed by 0 bases and 7 bases, with 13 bases remaining between them. The CDR3 contains 16 residues. The CDR3 loop is CATSRDGTGFNSPLHF. CDR3 nucleotides: TGTGCCACCAGCAGAGATGGGACGGGTTTCAATTCACCCCTCCACTTT.

The rearrangement links TRBV11-3 to TRBJ2-4; TRBD1 aligns across 8 bases. Germline lookup yields CDR1 SGHNT and CDR2 YENEEA. CDR3 length: 15 residues. V trimming: 4 bases; J trimming: 4 bases; junction bases outside the gene matches: 6. CDR3 nucleotide sequence: TGTGCCAGCAGCTCGGGACAGGCCTTAAAAAACATTCAGTACTTC. Translated, it gives CASSSGQALKNIQYF.

This clone was recorded only once. J is TRBJ2-1 and V is TRBV9, with a tentative D call TRBD2 (5 bases). Looked up from germline, CDR1 is SGDLS and CDR2 is YYNGEE. The V gene lost 4 bases and the J gene lost 4 bases, with 21 bases spanning the gap. The CDR3 spans 17 residues. CDR3 sequence: CASSTLPLVTTYNEQFF. CDR3 DNA: TGTGCCAGCAGCACCCTGCCACTAGTTACCACTTACAATGAGCAGTTCTTC.

Note on this clone: One end of the junction fails to match germline, which may point to a read error. Different DNA sequences within this sample yield the same CDR3. J is TRBJ1-2 and V is TRBV5-5; tentative D call: TRBD1 (5 bases). In germline, CDR1 is SGHKS, CDR2 YYEKEE (reference sequence). CDR3 length equals 15 residues. CDR3 sequence: CASSLGPAGNYGYTF. CDR3 nucleotides: TGTGCCAGCAGTTTGGGGCCCGCAGGGAACTATGGCTACACCTTC.

In this sample, this clone turned up once. The gene calls are TRBV3-1 (or the pseudogene TRBV3-2) and TRBJ1-1; D is undetermined. V was cut by 1 base and J by 2 bases, with 11 bases left in between. This CDR3 spans 15 amino acids. Germline CDR1 reads LGHDT; CDR2 reads YNNKEL (reference sequence). CDR3 amino acids: CASSQGGRKNTEAFF. CDR3 bases: TGTGCCAGCAGCCAAGGTGGCAGAAAAAACACTGAAGCTTTCTTT.

The chain joins TRBV12-3 or TRBV12-4 to TRBJ1-2; TRBD1 might be the D (6 bases). The V and J ends lost 2 bases and 4 bases respectively, with 8 bases between them. The CDR3 is 13 residues long. This chain's CDR3 is CASSLTGPYGYTF. The CDR3 DNA is TGTGCCAGCAGTTTAACAGGGCCCTATGGCTACACCTTC.

As regards this clone: Other DNA sequences in the same sample also yield this CDR3. The chain uses TRBV18 and TRBJ1-1; 9 bases agree with TRBD1. This CDR3 is 17 amino acids long. V lost 3 bases and J lost 4; bases outside the gene matches: 12. CDR1 and CDR2 (germline): KGHSH, LQKENI. DNA for the CDR3: TGTGCCAGCTCACCTGCTGGGACAGGGAGCTGGGTCACTGAAGCTTTCTTT. This sequence encodes CASSPAGTGSWVTEAFF. Variable domain in full (rest from reference TRBV18 and TRBJ1-1): NAGVMQNPRHLVRRRGQEARLRCSPMKGHSHVYWYRQLPEEGLKFMVYLQKENIIDESGMPKERFSAEFPKEGPSILRIQQVVRGDSAAYFCASSPAGTGSWVTEAFFGQGTRLTVV.

The rearrangement joins TRBV5-8 to TRBJ2-6; maybe TRBD2 (5 bases). The germline V gene encodes CDR1 SGHTS and CDR2 YDEGEE. The ends were cut back, 2 bases at V and 2 bases at J, with 8 bases in the middle. The CDR3 is made up of 15 amino acids. The CDR3 DNA reads TGTGCCAGCAGCTTCGGGGTCGCTGGGGCCAACGTCCTGACTTTC. As protein: CASSFGVAGANVLTF.

This clone is a singleton in its sample. The chain is built from TRBV9 and TRBJ1-1; 7 bases are a match to TRBD1. The CDR3 consists of 15 residues. Trimming at V came to 1 base and at J to 2 bases, leaving 5 bases not matched to a gene. The germline V gene encodes CDR1 SGDLS and CDR2 YYNGEE. The CDR3 DNA sequence: TGTGCCAGCAGCGTATTGGGACAGCCAAACACTGAAGCTTTCTTT. Translated, it gives CASSVLGQPNTEAFF. Using reference TRBV9 and TRBJ1-1 for the parts outside the CDR3, the full variable domain is DSGVTQTPKHLITATGQRVTLRCSPRSGDLSVYWYQQSLDQGLQFLIQYYNGEERAKGNILERFSAQQFPDLHSELNLSSLELGDSALYFCASSVLGQPNTEAFFGQGTRLTVV.

The chain uses TRBV19 and TRBJ1-1; D remains ambiguous. Trimming took 5 bases from V and 4 from J, leaving 17 bases between them. Germline V CDR1 and CDR2: LNHDA, SQIVND (reference sequence). This CDR3 has 15 residues. The CDR3 region has the DNA TGTGCCAGTAGTGCCCGGGATGCCCGGGGCACTGAAGCTTTCTTT. It translates to CASSARDARGTEAFF. Full variable domain (rest looked up from reference TRBV19 and TRBJ1-1): DGGITQSPKYLFRKEGQNVTLSCEQNLNHDAMYWYRQDPGQGLRLIYYSQIVNDFQKGDIAEGYSVSREKKESFPLTVTSAQKNPTAFYLCASSARDARGTEAFFGQGTRLTVV.

The chain employs TRBV6-5 and TRBJ1-2, with D unclear. Germline CDR1 is MNHEY and CDR2 is SVGAGI. This CDR3 contains 13 residues. V was trimmed by 0 bases and J by 9 bases, leaving 11 bases between them. CDR3 sequence reads: CASSYSGPRRYTF. CDR3 DNA sequence: TGTGCCAGCAGTTACTCGGGTCCCCGGCGCTACACCTTC.

V usage is TRBV2 and J usage is TRBJ1-2, with D possibly being TRBD1 (5 bases). V gave up 6 bases and J gave up 4 bases, with 15 bases separating them. CDR3 size: 14 residues. In germline, CDR1 is SNHLY, CDR2 FYNNEI. The CDR3 region has the DNA TGTGCCAGCAGACCCGGGACTGATACCTATGGCTACACCTTC. Translated: CASRPGTDTYGYTF.

The CDR3 nucleotides read TGCGCCAGCAGCTTGGCCGCCGGGACCGCGGTCTATGGCTACACCTTC. Its translation: CASSLAAGTAVYGYTF. The gene calls are TRBV5-1 and TRBJ1-2; TRBD1 is a possible D gene (5 bases). V lost 0 bases to trimming and J lost 4 bases, with 16 bases between them. The CDR3 is made up of 16 amino acids. Germline values: CDR1 SGHRS, CDR2 YFSETQ.

The chain uses TRBV5-1 and TRBJ2-7, with 9 nucleotides matching TRBD1. CDR3 length: 13 residues. The V segment lost 3 bases and the J segment 4 bases; nucleotides outside the gene matches: 2. Germline CDR1 reads SGHRS; CDR2 reads YFSETQ. The CDR3 DNA follows: TGCGCCAGCAGCTCCGGGACAGGGTACGAGCAGTACTTC. Protein: CASSSGTGYEQYF.

This clone showed up just once. The gene calls are TRBV30 and TRBJ1-5; no clear D gene. V lost 1 base and J lost 4, with 11 bases in between. Germline V gene sequence: CDR1 GTSNPN, CDR2 SVGIG (reference sequence). CDR3 length equals 14 residues. The CDR3 region is CAWSGGRGNQPQHF. The CDR3 bases are TGTGCCTGGAGTGGAGGACGCGGGAATCAGCCCCAGCATTTT.

The chain couples TRBV10-3 to TRBJ1-2, with a tentative D call TRBD1 (5 bases). Trimming took off 0 bases at V and 8 bases at J, with 16 bases between the two ends. Per the germline V gene, CDR1 is ENHRY and CDR2 is SYGVKD. CDR3 size: 15 residues. CDR3 DNA: TGTGCCATCAGTGAGTCGGGTGGGGGGAGAGGCGGCTACACCTTC. It specifies CAISESGGGRGGYTF.

The J gene is TRBJ1-5, the V gene TRBV6-6, with D perhaps TRBD1 (6 bases). The CDR3 has 14 residues. Trimming left V 4 bases short and J 4 bases short, with 11 bases between. Germline V gene lookup returns CDR1 MNHNY and CDR2 SVGAGI (reference sequence). CDR3 protein: CASSSDRINQPQHF. CDR3 coding DNA: TGTGCCAGCAGTTCCGACAGGATTAATCAGCCCCAGCATTTT.

This clone occurred once. The chain carries TRBV11-3 and TRBJ2-1; perhaps D is TRBD1 or TRBD2 (5 bases each). Germline-derived CDR1 and CDR2 are SGHNT and YENEEA. The CDR3 has 16 residues. Trimming cost V 0 bases and J 2 bases, with 11 bases left between them. The CDR3 here is CASSLDPPGPYNEQFF. The CDR3 nucleotides are TGTGCCAGCAGCTTAGATCCGCCGGGACCCTACAATGAGCAGTTCTTC.

The table lists this clone with a count of one. In DNA form, the CDR3 reads TGTGCCAGCTCACCTGTCGAGGTCAGAGCAAACACCATATATTTT. It is translated as CASSPVEVRANTIYF. The chain links TRBV18 to TRBJ1-3, with no clear D. V dropped 3 bases and J dropped 6 bases, with 15 bases sitting between them. Germline lookup yields CDR1 KGHSH and CDR2 LQKENI. The CDR3 runs to 15 residues.

The chain has TRBV7-9 and TRBJ2-7; a weak D match, TRBD2 (7 bases). The CDR3 spans 15 residues. Germline lookup yields CDR1 SEHNR and CDR2 FQNEAQ (reference sequence). V was cut by 1 base and J by 4 bases, with 14 bases left in between. The CDR3 is CASSLGFGRGYEQYF. CDR3 nucleotides: TGTGCCAGCAGCTTAGGGTTTGGGAGGGGGTACGAGCAGTACTTC.